The T cell receptor beta chain under discussion was sequenced for a study of OX40 agonist ivuxolimab in advanced cancers. Concerning the study at large: The costimulatory receptor OX40 (CD134) was targeted by ivuxolimab, a fully human IgG2 agonistic monoclonal antibody. Intravenous ivuxolimab was administered to patients every 2 weeks at six dose levels: 0.01, 0.1, 0.3, 1.5, 3 and 10 mg/kg. Of the approximately 54 dose-escalation patients, hepatocellular carcinoma was present in approximately 20, melanoma in some 15, renal cell carcinoma in 9 and head and neck cancer in 9. In the dose-escalation cohort, around four fifths of patients were male, and the mean age was around 60 years, with a range of about 23 to 85. Prior anti-PD-1, anti-PD-L1 or anti-CTLA-4 therapy was permitted, and checkpoint inhibitors had been received by under 50% of dose-escalation patients. Partial responses were achieved by three dose-escalation patients, of whom one had hepatocellular carcinoma and two had cutaneous melanoma. The point of sequencing TCRbeta in the periphery was to test whether ivuxolimab changed TCR sequence diversity and drove clonal T-cell expansion. The paper covers the monotherapy dose-escalation part of the phase I ivuxolimab trial, which included N of about 50 patients. The research as a whole found: On average, CD8+ T cells showed more expanded clones than CD4+ T cells after ivuxolimab. In the 0.1-3.0 mg/kg groups, partial responders were among the patients with the lowest normalized peripheral clonal expansion, particularly in CD8+ T cells. Low levels of normalized T-cell clonal expansion were also seen in some nonresponding patients. At doses of 0.1 to 3.0 mg/kg, clonal expansion of both CD4+ and CD8+ T cells in blood was seen between baseline and week 6. The antigen specificity of the peripheral T cells that underwent clonal expansion was not determined.

As encoded in the germline V gene, CDR1 is WSHSY while CDR2 is SAAADI. From the cysteine up to the phenylalanine, the CDR3 has a length of 15 residues. The CDR3 DNA has 45 bases and is translated from base 1. The V end gives up 7 bases and the J end 4 bases, leaving 11 bases in the junction not matched to a gene. For sequencing of the TCRbeta CDR3 region, genomic DNA was extracted from the sorted cells. The immunoSEQ Assay was used for sequencing of TCRbeta CDR3 regions. Entries here come from immuneACCESS through TCRdb and include only in-frame sequences with V and J called. Some clones fail to appear in such tables; in the studies checked, an unresolved V gene covers under half of the shortfall, and the cause of the remainder is unknown. Across this sample there are fewer than 55,000 clones, with 87% seen only once. About 1.8% of the sample is in the top ten clones. Patients with a history of autoimmune disease or receiving systemic immunosuppression were excluded from the trial. Peripheral blood for TCR sequencing was collected from all dose cohorts at baseline, on cycle 4 day 1, and on cycle 7 day 1. Samples came from an open-label, multicenter, first-in-human phase I dose-escalation trial of ivuxolimab. Adults with locally advanced or metastatic head and neck squamous cell, hepatocellular, melanoma or renal cell carcinoma were enrolled in the trial. Before TCR sequencing, CD4+ and CD8+ T cells were separately sorted from peripheral blood.

For this clone: Which antigen it targets is not known. Per-nucleotide qualities are absent, and no much larger clonotype sits a single base away.

Sequencing used CD4+ or CD8+ T cells sorted from blood, obtained in a trial of the OX40 agonist ivuxolimab. The TCR was taken from an adult with an advanced solid tumor such as melanoma, head and neck, liver or kidney cancer. The chain employs TRBV10-2 and TRBJ2-7; TRBD1 lines up with 9 middle nucleotides. CDR3 region: CASTKGGTGTYEQYF. The DNA is as follows: TGCGCCAGCACCAAAGGGGGGACAGGGACTTACGAGCAGTACTTC.